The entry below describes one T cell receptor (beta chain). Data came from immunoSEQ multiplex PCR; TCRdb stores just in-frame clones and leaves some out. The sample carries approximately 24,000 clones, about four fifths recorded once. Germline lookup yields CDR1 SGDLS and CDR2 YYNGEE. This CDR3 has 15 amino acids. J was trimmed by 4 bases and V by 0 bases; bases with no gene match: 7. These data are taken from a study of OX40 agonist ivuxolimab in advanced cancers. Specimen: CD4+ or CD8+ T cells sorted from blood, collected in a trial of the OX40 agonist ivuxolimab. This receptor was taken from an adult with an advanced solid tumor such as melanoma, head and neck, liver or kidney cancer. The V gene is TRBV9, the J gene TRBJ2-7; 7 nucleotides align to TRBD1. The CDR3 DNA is TGTGCCAGCAGCGTAGCATCTAGGGGGCCTTACGAGCAGTACTTC. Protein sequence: CASSVASRGPYEQYF.